Following are 21 T cell receptor beta chains from one sample sequenced in a study of T cell repertoires in cytomegalovirus infection. TCRdb independently ran MiXCR on the reads; one entry per CDR3 protein. The sample yields approximately 140,000 distinct CDR3 sequences, 7% to 9.5% seen once. What was sequenced was PBMCs. The receptors stem from a human donor in good health (CMV status not recorded). Some clones in this sample may be carry-over from other donors' samples.

The J gene is TRBJ1-5, the V gene TRBV6-2 or TRBV6-3, with no clear D. The CDR3 is 13 residues long. CDR1 MNHEY and CDR2 SVGEGT come from the germline V gene. V was shortened by 7 bases and J by 5 bases, with 12 bases between the two germline ends. CDR3 DNA: TGTGCCAGCACCACCGGAGGTCATCAGCCCCAGCATTTT. Translation: CASTTGGHQPQHF.

There are many counts of this clonotype. The chain combines TRBV12-3 or TRBV12-4 with TRBJ2-4, with 16 bases lining up with TRBD2. This CDR3 region has 20 residues. V was clipped by 5 bases and J by 1 base; unmatched bases: 11. DNA for the CDR3: TGTGCCAGCAGTAGGGGGACTAGCGGGGGGGGCGGGGTGGCCAAAAACATTCAGTACTTC. Amino acid sequence: CASSRGTSGGGGVAKNIQYF.

This clonotype appeared many times. This chain connects TRBV4-1 to TRBJ2-1; D remains unclear. Trimming removed 1 base from V and 2 bases from J, with 12 bases in between. CDR1 MGHRA and CDR2 YSYEKL come from the germline V gene. CDR3 length equals 16 residues. This chain's CDR3 is CASSQAESRAYNEQFF. Here the CDR3 DNA reads TGCGCCAGCAGCCAAGCAGAGAGTAGGGCCTACAATGAGCAGTTCTTC.

This chain uses TRBV5-6 with TRBJ1-1; a weak D match, TRBD1 (6 bases). Germline V CDR1 and CDR2: SGHDT, YYEEEE. The CDR3 totals 14 residues. V was pared by 0 bases and J by 4 bases, with 10 bases between. CDR3 in DNA: TGTGCCAGCAGCTTGGGTCGGGGGCTCACTGAAGCTTTCTTT. Translation: CASSLGRGLTEAFF. The variable domain in full, completed from reference TRBV5-6 and TRBJ1-1, reads DAGVTQSPTHLIKTRGQQVTLRCSPKSGHDTVSWYQQALGQGPQFIFQYYEEEERQRGNFPDRFSGHQFPNYSSELNVNALLLGDSALYLCASSLGRGLTEAFFGQGTRLTVV.

CDR3 protein: CASRGSGTDTQYF. CDR3 coding DNA: TGTGCCAGCAGAGGGTCAGGGACAGATACGCAGTATTTT. The gene calls are TRBV6-6 and TRBJ2-3; D may be TRBD1 (5 bases). The V gene lost 6 bases and the J gene lost 3 bases, with 10 bases spanning the gap. This CDR3 comprises 13 residues. Germline values: CDR1 MNHNY, CDR2 SVGAGI (reference sequence).

This clonotype occurred many times. The V gene is TRBV12-5, the J gene TRBJ2-7, with 7 bases lining up with TRBD1. The germline V gene encodes CDR1 LGHNT and CDR2 FRNRAP. Trimming removed 7 bases from V and 2 bases from J; junction bases left unmatched: 5. The CDR3 extends over 13 amino acids. The CDR3 DNA sequence: TGTGCTAGTGTCTTCGGGACAGCCTACGAGCAGTACTTC. It encodes CASVFGTAYEQYF.

The chain has TRBV9 and TRBJ2-2; 9 bases align to TRBD1. CDR1 SGDLS and CDR2 YYNGEE come from the germline V gene. V shed 3 bases, J shed 0 bases, and the junction held 3 bases outside the gene matches. CDR3 size: 16 residues. CDR3 sequence (DNA): TGTGCCAGCAGCGCAAGACAGGGGGCGAACACCGGGGAGCTGTTTTTT. It is translated as CASSARQGANTGELFF.

This clonotype was recorded many times. The rearrangement joins TRBV5-4 to TRBJ1-2; D unresolved. The V gene's germline CDR1 is SGHNT and CDR2 YYREEE (reference sequence). Trimming took 4 bases from V and 2 from J, leaving 9 bases between them. The CDR3 runs to 13 residues. The CDR3 nucleotides are TGTGCCAGCAGCCAGGACGGAAACTATGGCTACACCTTC. As protein: CASSQDGNYGYTF.

There are a few counts of this clonotype. The rearrangement links TRBV6-5 to TRBJ2-3, with TRBD2 matching over 12 bases. The CDR3 has 20 residues. The V gene's germline CDR1 is MNHEY and CDR2 SVGAGI. The J segment lost 7 bases and the V segment lost 2 bases, leaving 19 bases of the junction unmatched. The CDR3 coding sequence is TGTGCCAGCAGTTACCCTACCCCAGGGCTAGCGGGGGGGGCTCGAAATACGCAGTATTTT. It translates to CASSYPTPGLAGGARNTQYF.

This clonotype appeared a single time. V and J are TRBV6-6 and TRBJ1-2; 7 nucleotides agree with TRBD1. The ends lost 6 bases at V and 2 bases at J; junction bases unmatched: 6. Germline V gives CDR1 MNHNY, CDR2 SVGAGI (reference sequence). CDR3 size: 14 residues. The CDR3 loop is CASRQGTANYGYTF. In nucleotides, the CDR3 is TGTGCCAGCAGGCAAGGGACAGCCAACTATGGCTACACCTTC.

This clonotype occurred a few times. The chain links TRBV20-1 to TRBJ1-2; D unclear. From germline, CDR1 is DFQATT and CDR2 SNEGSKA (reference sequence). The CDR3 spans 13 residues. V was pared by 1 base and J by 2 bases, with 8 bases between. The CDR3 loop reads CSARVMGNYGYTF. Here the CDR3 DNA reads TGCAGTGCTAGAGTGATGGGCAACTATGGCTACACCTTC.

This clonotype was found many times. The chain has TRBV12-3 or TRBV12-4 and TRBJ2-2, with D possibly matching TRBD2 (5 bases). The CDR3 runs to 14 residues. V lost 5 bases to trimming and J lost 10 bases, with 17 bases between them. CDR3 protein: CASSPGPWLAELFF. CDR3 coding DNA: TGTGCCAGCAGTCCCGGGCCTTGGCTAGCGGAGCTGTTTTTT.

The sample holds many counts of this clonotype. The chain is built from TRBV14 and TRBJ2-1; D may be TRBD2 (5 bases). Per the germline V gene, CDR1 is SGHDN and CDR2 is FVKESK. Trimming took off 4 bases at V and 3 bases at J, with 7 bases between the two ends. The CDR3 extends over 13 amino acids. DNA of the CDR3: TGTGCCAGCAGCCTCGACTACTACAATGAGCAGTTCTTC. Translating gives CASSLDYYNEQFF.

V and J are TRBV19 and TRBJ2-1, with D perhaps TRBD2 (5 bases). Deletions cut 5 bases from V and 2 bases from J, with 13 bases between. There are 15 residues in the CDR3. Germline CDR1 is LNHDA and CDR2 is SQIVND (reference sequence). The CDR3 loop is CASSEGLAAYNEQFF. In nucleotides, the CDR3 is TGTGCCAGTAGTGAAGGACTTGCGGCCTACAATGAGCAGTTCTTC.

V and J are TRBV28 and TRBJ1-2; tentative D call: TRBD1 (5 bases). Trimming took 8 bases from V and 2 from J, leaving 12 bases between them. Germline V gene lookup returns CDR1 MDHEN and CDR2 SYDVKM. This CDR3 region has 13 residues. In DNA form, the CDR3 reads TGTGCCAGCTTCAGGGCGGCAAACTATGGCTACACCTTC. Protein product: CASFRAANYGYTF.

Many counts were recorded for this clonotype. V is TRBV6-5 and J is TRBJ1-4; D is unclear. The CDR3 covers 15 residues. CDR1 MNHEY and CDR2 SVGAGI come from the germline V gene. V lost 6 bases, J lost 8 bases, and 19 bases lay in between. CDR3 protein: CASRRDEAVTEKLFF. CDR3 in DNA: TGTGCCAGCAGGCGCGATGAGGCTGTTACGGAAAAACTGTTTTTT.

This clonotype was counted at least ten times. This chain links TRBV11-2 with TRBJ2-1, with 7 positions matching TRBD1. The CDR3 has 16 amino acids. CDR1 is SGHAT and CDR2 is FQNNGV in the germline V gene. V dropped 6 bases and J dropped 4; count of bases not matched to a gene: 12. Here the CDR3 reads CASRPTGTATYNEQFF. CDR3 nucleotide sequence: TGTGCCAGCAGGCCGACCGGGACAGCCACATACAATGAGCAGTTCTTC.

This clonotype occurred a few times. The rearrangement links TRBV7-9 to TRBJ2-4; D is unclear. Germline CDR1 and CDR2: SEHNR and FQNEAQ (reference sequence). The CDR3 is made up of 11 amino acids. Trimming took 1 base from V and 5 from J, leaving 0 bases between them. Here the CDR3 reads CASSLENIQYF. Here the CDR3 DNA reads TGTGCCAGCAGCTTAGAAAACATTCAGTACTTC.

By sample fraction, this clonotype is medium-sized. The chain couples TRBV5-5 to TRBJ2-5, with TRBD1 as a possible D gene (6 bases). With 0 bases removed from V and 0 bases from J, the gap between germline ends came to 9 bases. The length of the CDR3 is 15 residues. Germline CDR1 and CDR2: SGHKS and YYEKEE (reference sequence). The CDR3 DNA reads TGTGCCAGCAGCTTGGTATGGGACAACCAAGAGACCCAGTACTTC. This codes for CASSLVWDNQETQYF. Full variable domain (missing parts from reference TRBV5-5 and TRBJ2-5): DAGVTQSPTHLIKTRGQQVTLRCSPISGHKSVSWYQQVLGQGPQFIFQYYEKEERGRGNFPDRFSARQFPNYSSELNVNALLLGDSALYLCASSLVWDNQETQYFGPGTRLLVL.

This clonotype was picked up many times. V gene TRBV6-6 combines with J gene TRBJ1-1; the D is unclear. The CDR3 spans 13 residues. Germline V gene sequence: CDR1 MNHNY, CDR2 SVGAGI (reference sequence). V was pared by 2 bases and J by 8 bases, with 12 bases between. CDR3 coding DNA: TGTGCCAGCAGTTACCCCGATCGGAGCGAAGCTTTCTTT. As protein: CASSYPDRSEAFF.

This clonotype has a handful of counts. The gene calls are TRBV29-1 and TRBJ1-2; D is undetermined. Trimming removed 1 base at V and 1 base at J, with 4 bases between. Germline V gene sequence: CDR1 SQVTM, CDR2 ANQGSEA. There are 12 residues in the CDR3. In nucleotides, the CDR3 is TGCAGCGTTGAAGTTTTTAACTATGGCTACACCTTC. As protein: CSVEVFNYGYTF.